The clone carrying this T cell receptor beta chain was counted between two and nine times. No antigen is known for it. MiXCR was run by TCRdb on the reads, yielding one entry per CDR3 protein. The sample contains about 100,000 distinct CDR3 sequences, about 22% of which appear only once. These data come from a study of T cell repertoires in cytomegalovirus infection. Study overall: The public TCR beta signatures pointed to both CMV infection and matching HLA type.

Study results and caveats: The response measured ex vivo was dominated by TCR beta clonotypes (HLA-C-restricted and CMV-specific). Summed public TCR beta family frequency identified CMV carriers bearing the relevant HLA.

The receptor was isolated from a human donor in good health (CMV status not recorded). Some clones in this sample may be carry-over from other donors' samples. The specimen was CD8+ T cells from PBMCs.

CDR3 sequence reads: CASSPLGAETQYF. The CDR3 DNA is TGTGCCAGCAGTCCCCTTGGGGCAGAGACCCAGTACTTC. The chain has TRBV28 and TRBJ2-5; a possible D gene is TRBD1 (5 bases). V lost 5 bases and J lost 4, with 11 bases in between. CDR1 is MDHEN and CDR2 is SYDVKM in the germline V gene. The CDR3 contains 13 residues.